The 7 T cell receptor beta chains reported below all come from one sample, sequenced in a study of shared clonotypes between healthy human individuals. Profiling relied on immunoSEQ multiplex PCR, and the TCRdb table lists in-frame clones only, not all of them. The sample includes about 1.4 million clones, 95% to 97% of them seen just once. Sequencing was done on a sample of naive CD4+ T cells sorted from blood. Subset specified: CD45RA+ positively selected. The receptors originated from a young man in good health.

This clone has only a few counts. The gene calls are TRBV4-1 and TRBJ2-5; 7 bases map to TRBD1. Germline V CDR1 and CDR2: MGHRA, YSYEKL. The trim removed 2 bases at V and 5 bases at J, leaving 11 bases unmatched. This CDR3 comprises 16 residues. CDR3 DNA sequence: TGCGCCAGCAGCCAATCGACAGGGTTGGGAATGGAGACCCAGTACTTC. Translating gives CASSQSTGLGMETQYF.

This chain's CDR3 is CASSLGLAGIYYNEQFF. CDR3 nucleotides: TGTGCCAGCAGCTTGGGACTAGCGGGAATATATTACAATGAGCAGTTCTTC. This rearrangement joins TRBV7-2 to TRBJ2-1; 13 bases are a match to TRBD2. This CDR3 is 17 amino acids long. The junction had 6 bases not matched to a gene; V was cut back by 3 bases and J by 4 bases. Germline loops: CDR1 SGHTA, CDR2 FQGNSA.

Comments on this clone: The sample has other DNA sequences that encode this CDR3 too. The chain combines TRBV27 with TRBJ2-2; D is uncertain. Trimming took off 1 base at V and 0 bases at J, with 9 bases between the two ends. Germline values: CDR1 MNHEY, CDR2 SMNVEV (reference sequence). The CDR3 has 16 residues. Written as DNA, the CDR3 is TGTGCCAGCAGTTTATTGGGCCTTGCGAACACCGGGGAGCTGTTTTTT. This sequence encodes CASSLLGLANTGELFF.

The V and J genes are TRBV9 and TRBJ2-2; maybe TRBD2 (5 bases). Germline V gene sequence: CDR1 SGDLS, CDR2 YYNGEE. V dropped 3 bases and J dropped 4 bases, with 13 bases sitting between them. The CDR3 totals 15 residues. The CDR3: CASSASGLSTGELFF. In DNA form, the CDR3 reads TGTGCCAGCAGCGCAAGCGGCCTCAGCACCGGGGAGCTGTTTTTT.

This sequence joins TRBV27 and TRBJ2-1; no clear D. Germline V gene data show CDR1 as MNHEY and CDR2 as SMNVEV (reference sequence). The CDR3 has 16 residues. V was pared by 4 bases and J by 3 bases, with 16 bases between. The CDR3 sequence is CASSSPPTVNYNEQFF. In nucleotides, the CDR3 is TGTGCCAGCAGTTCCCCCCCGACGGTGAACTACAATGAGCAGTTCTTC.

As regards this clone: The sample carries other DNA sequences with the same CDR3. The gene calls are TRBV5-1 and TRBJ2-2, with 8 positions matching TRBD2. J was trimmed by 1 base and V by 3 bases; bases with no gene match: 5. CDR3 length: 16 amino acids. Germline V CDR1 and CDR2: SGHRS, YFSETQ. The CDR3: CASSSSGTRNTGELFF. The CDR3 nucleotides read TGCGCCAGCAGCTCATCCGGGACTAGGAACACCGGGGAGCTGTTTTTT.

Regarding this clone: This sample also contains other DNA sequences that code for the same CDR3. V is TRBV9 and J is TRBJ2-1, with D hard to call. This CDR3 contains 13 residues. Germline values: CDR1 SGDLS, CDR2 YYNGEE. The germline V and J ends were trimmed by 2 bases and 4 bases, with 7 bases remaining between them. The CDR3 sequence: CASSVGQYNEQFF. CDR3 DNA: TGTGCCAGCAGCGTGGGCCAGTACAATGAGCAGTTCTTC.